This T cell receptor (beta chain) came from a study of spatial heterogeneity in lung cancer. For the study at large: There were consistently more beta-chain sequences detected than alpha-chain sequences.

The CDR3 runs to 14 residues. The germline CDR1 and CDR2 sequences are LGHDT and YNNKEL (reference sequence). The V end was cut by 2 bases, the J end by 1 base, with 8 bases between. Time point indicated: sample taken at primary tumor resection. Whole RNA from tumor, nontumor lung or frozen PBMC was sequenced unsorted. Patients with untreated early-stage non-small cell lung cancer, numbering approximately 70, were the donors. Study-level results: There were more appearances of ubiquitous expanded tumor TCRs in blood at resection than at follow-up.

The sample holds many counts of this clonotype. Its antigen remains unidentified. TCRdb re-derived calls from the 5' RACE reads in MiXCR, one entry per CDR3 protein. Of under 100,000 distinct CDR3 sequences listed, around 8.6% are singletons. The sequence derives from a male donor with early-stage non-small cell lung cancer. This sample comprised PBMCs, obtained at surgery. The chain links TRBV3-1 to TRBJ2-5; D is uncertain. The CDR3 DNA reads as TGTGCCAGCAGCCAAAGAGATTTCCAAGAGACCCAGTACTTC. It encodes CASSQRDFQETQYF.